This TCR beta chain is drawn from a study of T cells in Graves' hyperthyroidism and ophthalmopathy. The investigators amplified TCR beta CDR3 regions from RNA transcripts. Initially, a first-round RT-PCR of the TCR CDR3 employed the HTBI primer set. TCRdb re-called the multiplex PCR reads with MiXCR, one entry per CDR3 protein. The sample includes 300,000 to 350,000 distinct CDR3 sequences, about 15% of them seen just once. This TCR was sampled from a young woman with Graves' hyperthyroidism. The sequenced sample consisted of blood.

In DNA, the CDR3 is TGTGCCAGCTCGACGGGTGCCCTCCGATATACGCAGTATTTT. Its translation: CASSTGALRYTQYF. The V call is TRBV6-1, the J call TRBJ2-3; no firm D call. The V and J ends lost 8 bases and 7 bases respectively, with 19 bases between them. CDR1 is MNHNS, CDR2 SASEGT, per germline. The CDR3 is made up of 14 amino acids.